This entry lists 9 T cell receptor beta chains sequenced from one sample in a study of T cells in Graves' hyperthyroidism and ophthalmopathy (dated by TCRdb to the late 2010s). The library was produced with multiplex PCR. Sequencing instrument: Illumina HiSeq 2000. The TCR beta CDR3 regions were amplified from the RNA transcripts. The first round of RT-PCR for the TCR CDR3 was performed with the HTBI primer set and the Qiagen OneStep RT-PCR kit. The raw public reads went through TCRdb reprocessing: fastp at Q25, MiXCR clone calling, in-frame beta chains kept. Rows are combined by CDR3 protein, so each entry shows the most common genes and DNA. The sample includes a few hundred thousand distinct CDR3 sequences, with roughly 18% observed a single time. The biggest ten clones account for 15% to 19% of the sample. The sequenced material came from blood. The receptors originated from a woman in her forties with Graves' ophthalmopathy.

The V call is TRBV11-2, the J call TRBJ2-7; 7 bases map to TRBD1. Germline loops: CDR1 SGHAT, CDR2 FQNNGV. V trimming: 6 bases; J trimming: 3 bases; junction bases outside the gene matches: 11. The CDR3 totals 15 residues. DNA of the CDR3: TGTGCCAGCAGACTAGAGACAGGGAGTGGCTACGAGCAGTACTTC. Translation gives CASRLETGSGYEQYF.

This chain joins TRBV12-3 or TRBV12-4 and TRBJ1-2; tentative D call: TRBD1 (5 bases). Trimming pared 6 bases from V and 5 bases from J, leaving 13 bases between. There are 13 residues in the CDR3. The CDR3 bases are TGTGCCAGCAGAGAGACGGGACTTTATGGCTACACCTTC. This encodes CASRETGLYGYTF.

The chain uses TRBV3-1 and TRBJ2-2; maybe TRBD1 (6 bases). This CDR3 has 17 residues. Germline V gene sequence: CDR1 LGHDT, CDR2 YNNKEL (reference sequence). Deletions cut 0 bases from V and 7 bases from J, with 18 bases between. The CDR3 reads CASSQDPRTAKVGELFF. CDR3 bases: TGTGCCAGCAGCCAAGATCCTCGGACAGCGAAGGTCGGGGAGCTGTTTTTT.

This clonotype has ten or more counts. The rearrangement joins TRBV11-3 to TRBJ1-2; 9 nucleotides match TRBD1. Germline CDR1 is SGHNT and CDR2 is YENEEA. V lost 2 bases to trimming and J lost 4 bases; unmatched junction nucleotides: 11. The CDR3 has 17 residues. CDR3 bases: TGTGCCAGCAGCTTATCCGGGACAGGGTATGATGGCTATGGCTACACCTTC. It encodes CASSLSGTGYDGYGYTF.

This clonotype was seen repeatedly, ten times or more. J is TRBJ2-7 and V is TRBV28; the D gene is possibly TRBD2 (5 bases). CDR3 length equals 15 residues. Germline V lookup: CDR1 MDHEN, CDR2 SYDVKM. Trimming took off 2 bases at V and 4 bases at J, with 15 bases between the two ends. The CDR3 nucleotides are TGTGCCAGCAGTTTAGTGGTAGCGAACACATACGAGCAGTACTTC. It encodes CASSLVVANTYEQYF.

The table lists this clonotype with many counts. This rearrangement joins TRBV18 to TRBJ2-7, with 8 bases identical to TRBD1. Germline assignment: CDR1 KGHSH and CDR2 LQKENI. The CDR3 runs 14 residues. Trimming at V came to 5 bases and at J to 6 bases, leaving 9 bases not matched to a gene. The CDR3 protein is CASSALQGALEQYF. In DNA, the CDR3 is TGTGCCAGCTCAGCATTGCAGGGGGCTCTCGAGCAGTACTTC.

This clonotype was recorded at least ten times. V and J are TRBV24-1 and TRBJ1-5; D remains ambiguous. V lost 5 bases to trimming and J lost 3 bases, with 10 bases between them. CDR1 is KGHDR and CDR2 is SFDVKD in the germline V gene. This CDR3 region has 14 residues. The CDR3 here is CATSAPRINQPQHF. Here the CDR3 DNA reads TGTGCCACCAGTGCTCCCAGGATCAATCAGCCCCAGCATTTT.

At least ten counts were recorded for this clonotype. The chain couples TRBV29-1 to TRBJ1-1; tentative D call: TRBD1 (5 bases). Trimming shortened V by 6 bases and J by 3 bases, and 11 bases separated the two germline ends. This CDR3 comprises 12 residues. Per germline, CDR1 SQVTM and CDR2 ANQGSEA. CDR3 loop: CSVRLGDTEAFF. The CDR3 nucleotides are TGCAGCGTCCGCCTGGGGGACACTGAAGCTTTCTTT.

This clonotype was observed many times. This rearrangement joins TRBV7-2 to TRBJ2-7, with D perhaps TRBD1 or TRBD2 (7 bases each). The CDR3 is 17 amino acids. The germline CDR1 and CDR2 sequences are SGHTA and FQGNSA. The ends were cut back, 2 bases at V and 2 bases at J, with 19 bases in the middle. DNA of the CDR3: TGTGCCAGCAGCTTAAGAGGGTCCAGCGGGACAGCCTACGAGCAGTACTTC. Encoded protein: CASSLRGSSGTAYEQYF. The entire variable domain, with the rest obtained from reference TRBV7-2 and TRBJ2-7, is as follows: GAGVSQSPSNKVTEKGKDVELRCDPISGHTALYWYRQSLGQGLEFLIYFQGNSAPDKSGLPSDRFSAERTGGSVSTLTIQRTQQEDSAVYLCASSLRGSSGTAYEQYFGPGTRLTVT.